This TCR beta chain came from a study of T cells in Graves' hyperthyroidism and ophthalmopathy. Inclusion characteristics of ophthalmopathy patients comprised a Clinical Activity Score of at least 3, a NOSPECS grade of at least 4, and duration under 3 months. The study, taken as a whole, reports: Stable hyperthyroidism was told apart from ophthalmopathy by a model built on 13 V-J features.

Trimming at V came to 8 bases and at J to 3 bases, leaving 8 bases not matched to a gene. The CDR3 has 14 amino acids. This clonotype was counted many times. Its target is not known. The source material, RNA transcripts, was used to amplify TCR beta CDR3 regions. The HTBI primer set drove a first-round RT-PCR of the TCR CDR3. TCRdb re-called the multiplex PCR reads with MiXCR, one entry per CDR3 protein. The sample has more than 450,000 distinct CDR3 sequences, around 20% seen once. The gene calls are TRBV12-3 or TRBV12-4 and TRBJ1-1; the match to TRBD1 covers 8 bases. This clonotype originated in a man aged 35 to 55 with Graves' ophthalmopathy. The specimen was blood. The CDR3 protein is CASRSPGGYTEAFF. The CDR3 DNA follows: TGTGCCAGCCGATCCCCAGGGGGCTACACTGAAGCTTTCTTT.